The clone carrying this TCR beta chain was observed once. Its antigen is not identified. Germline CDR1 is GTSNPN and CDR2 is SVGIG (reference sequence). The germline V and J ends were trimmed by 4 bases and 4 bases, with 11 bases remaining between them. CDR3 size: 13 residues. The sample belongs to a study of beta chain features in type 1 diabetes. Study information: All samples together contributed 85 million to 120 million sorted cells for examination.

Regarding the study as a whole: There was a moderate but significant shortening of TCRB CDR3s in all four CD4+ subsets of Type 1 diabetes patients.

cDNA synthesis used the whole RNA isolate, giving expressed TCRB sequences. The data were produced by immunoSEQ multiplex PCR, yet TCRdb's version contains in-frame clones alone and is incomplete. In the table there are about 650,000 clones, approximately 13% of which are singletons. The chain links TRBV30 to TRBJ1-5; D possibly corresponds to TRBD1 (6 bases). Material for sequencing was naive CD4+ T cells from blood. The receptor was derived from a man between 25 and 39 years old with type 1 diabetes. Here the CDR3 DNA reads TGTGCCTGGACGCTACAGGGTAATCAGCCCCAGCATTTT. Its translation is CAWTLQGNQPQHF.